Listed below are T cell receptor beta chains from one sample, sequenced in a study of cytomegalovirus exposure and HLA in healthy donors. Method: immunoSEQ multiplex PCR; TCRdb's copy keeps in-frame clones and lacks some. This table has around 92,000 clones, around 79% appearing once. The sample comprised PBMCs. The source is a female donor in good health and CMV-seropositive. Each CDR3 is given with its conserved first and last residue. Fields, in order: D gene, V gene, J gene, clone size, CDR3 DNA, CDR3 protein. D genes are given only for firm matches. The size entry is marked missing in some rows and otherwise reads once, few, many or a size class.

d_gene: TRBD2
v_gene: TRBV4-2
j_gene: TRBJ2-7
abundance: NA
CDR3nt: TGTGCCAGCAGCCAAGGACTAGCGGGGGCCTACGAGCAGTACTTC
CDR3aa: CASSQGLAGAYEQYF

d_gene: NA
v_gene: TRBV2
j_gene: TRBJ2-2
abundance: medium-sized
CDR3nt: TGTGCCAGCAGGGGCGCCGTAAACACCGGGGAGCTGTTTTTT
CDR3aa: CASRGAVNTGELFF

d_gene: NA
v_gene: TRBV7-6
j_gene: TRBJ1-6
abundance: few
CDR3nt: TGTGCCAGCAAGGAAGATAGGAGGAATTCACCCCTCCACTTT
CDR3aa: CASKEDRRNSPLHF

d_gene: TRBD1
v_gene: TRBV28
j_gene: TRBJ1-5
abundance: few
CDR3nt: TGTGCCAGCACGTACTCGGACAGGAACCCCAAACAGCCCCAGCATTTT
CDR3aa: CASTYSDRNPKQPQHF

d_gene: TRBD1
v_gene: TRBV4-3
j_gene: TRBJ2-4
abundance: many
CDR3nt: TGCGCCAGCAGCGCCATCAGGGGGATAGCCAAAAACATTCAGTACTTC
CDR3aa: CASSAIRGIAKNIQYF

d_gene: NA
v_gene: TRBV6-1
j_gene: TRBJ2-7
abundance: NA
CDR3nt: TGTGCCAGCAGATGGGGGGGCTTCACCTACGAGCAGTACTTC
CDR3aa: CASRWGGFTYEQYF

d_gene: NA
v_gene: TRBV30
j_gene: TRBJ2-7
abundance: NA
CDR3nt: TGTGCCTGGAGTCGAGGCTACGAGCAGTACTTC
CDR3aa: CAWSRGYEQYF

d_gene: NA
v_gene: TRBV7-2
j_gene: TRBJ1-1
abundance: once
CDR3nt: TGTGCCAGCAGCTTAACCGACATGAACACTGAAGCTTTCTTT
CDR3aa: CASSLTDMNTEAFF

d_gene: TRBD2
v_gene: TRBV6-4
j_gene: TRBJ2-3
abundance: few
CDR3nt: TGTGCCAGCAGTGAAGGGACTAGTGGGGGCACAGATACGCAGTATTTT
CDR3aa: CASSEGTSGGTDTQYF

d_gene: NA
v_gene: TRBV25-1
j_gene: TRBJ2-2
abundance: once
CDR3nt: TGTGCCAGCAGTCCTCGACGGGCGCCGAGGGCCGGGGAGCTGTTTTTT
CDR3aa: CASSPRRAPRAGELFF

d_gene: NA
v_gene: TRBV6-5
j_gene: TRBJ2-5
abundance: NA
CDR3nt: TGTGCCAGCAGTTACTCTGGAGGGCAAGAGACCCAGTACTTC
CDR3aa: CASSYSGGQETQYF

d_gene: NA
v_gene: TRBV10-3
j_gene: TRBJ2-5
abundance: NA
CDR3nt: TGTGCCACCGCCACTGGGGGGCAAGAGACCCAGTACTTC
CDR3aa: CATATGGQETQYF

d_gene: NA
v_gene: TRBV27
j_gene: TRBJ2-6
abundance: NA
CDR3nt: TGTGCCAGCAGTTCGAGGACTGCCAACGTCCTGACTTTC
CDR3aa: CASSSRTANVLTF

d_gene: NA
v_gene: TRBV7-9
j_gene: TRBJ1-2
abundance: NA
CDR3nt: TGTGCCAGCAGGTTGACAGCGAACTATGGCTACACCTTC
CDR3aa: CASRLTANYGYTF

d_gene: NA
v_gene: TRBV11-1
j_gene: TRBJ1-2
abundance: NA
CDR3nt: TGTGCCAGCAGCCCCGGACTGAACTATGGCTACACCTTC
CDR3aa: CASSPGLNYGYTF

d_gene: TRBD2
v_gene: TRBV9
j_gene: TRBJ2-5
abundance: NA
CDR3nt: TGTGCCAGCAGCGCCGGACTAGCGCAGAAAGAGACCCAGTACTTC
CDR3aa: CASSAGLAQKETQYF

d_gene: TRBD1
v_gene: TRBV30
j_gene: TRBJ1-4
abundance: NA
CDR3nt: TGTGCCTGGAATAGACAGGGGAGGACTAATGAAAAACTGTTTTTT
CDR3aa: CAWNRQGRTNEKLFF

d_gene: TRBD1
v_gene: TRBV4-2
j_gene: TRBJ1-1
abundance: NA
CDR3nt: TGTGCCAGCAGCCAGGCGTGGACAGGGCAGTTGGGAGACACTGAAGCTTTCTTT
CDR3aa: CASSQAWTGQLGDTEAFF

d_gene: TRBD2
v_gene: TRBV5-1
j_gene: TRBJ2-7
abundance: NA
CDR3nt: TGCGCCAGCAGCTTCCCCGGGGGGGCGTCCTACGAGCAGTACTTC
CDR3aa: CASSFPGGASYEQYF

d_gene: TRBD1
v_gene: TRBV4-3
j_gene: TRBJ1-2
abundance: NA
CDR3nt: TGCGCCAGCAGCCAATACAGGACAGGGACCGATGGCTACACCTTC
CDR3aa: CASSQYRTGTDGYTF

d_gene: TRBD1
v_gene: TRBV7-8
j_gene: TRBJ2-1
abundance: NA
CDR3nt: TGTGCCAGCAGCCCCGTCTGGGGACAGGAGATACATGAGCAGTTCTTC
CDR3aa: CASSPVWGQEIHEQFF

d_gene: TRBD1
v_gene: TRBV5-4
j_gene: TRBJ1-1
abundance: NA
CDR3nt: TGTGCCAGCAGCTCAAGTGGGACAGGTGAAGCTTTCTTT
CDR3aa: CASSSSGTGEAFF

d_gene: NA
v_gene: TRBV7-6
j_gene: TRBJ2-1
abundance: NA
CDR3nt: TGTGCCAGCAGCTTAGCGGGCCTACCCTACAATGAGCAGTTCTTC
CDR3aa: CASSLAGLPYNEQFF

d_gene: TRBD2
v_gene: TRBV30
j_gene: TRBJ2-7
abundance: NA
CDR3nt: TGTGCCTGGACTAGCGGTACCTACGAGCAGTACTTC
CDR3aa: CAWTSGTYEQYF

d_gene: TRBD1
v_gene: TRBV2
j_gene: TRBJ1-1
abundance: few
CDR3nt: TGTGCCAGCAGTTTTGACAGGGGAGAATCTGAAGCTTTCTTT
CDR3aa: CASSFDRGESEAFF

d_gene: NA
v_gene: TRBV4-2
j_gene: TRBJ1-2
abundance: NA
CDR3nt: TGTGCCAGCAGCCAAGATCCCGCGGGGCCCGGCTATGGCTACACCTTC
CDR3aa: CASSQDPAGPGYGYTF

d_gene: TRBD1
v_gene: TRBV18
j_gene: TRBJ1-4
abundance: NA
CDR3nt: TGTGCCAGCTCACCCGGACAGGCCCCAAATGAAAAACTGTTTTTT
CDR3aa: CASSPGQAPNEKLFF

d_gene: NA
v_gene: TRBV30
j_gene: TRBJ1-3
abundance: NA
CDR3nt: TGTGCCTGGAGTCAGCGGGGGGCGCAAGGAAACACCATATATTTT
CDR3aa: CAWSQRGAQGNTIYF